The text below deals with one TCR beta chain. V gave up 4 bases and J gave up 5 bases, with 15 bases separating them. The V gene's germline CDR1 is SGDLS and CDR2 YYNGEE. CDR3 length equals 14 residues. This record belongs to a study of Ad26.COV2.S vaccination and SARS-CoV-2 variants. Study background: By the intramuscular route, Ad26.COV2.S was given once, or twice 56 days apart.

This table comes from immunoSEQ multiplex PCR, and its TCRdb copy is limited to in-frame clones, with some not included. The table lists hundreds of thousands of clones, roughly 89% of them singletons. Stated treatment: some 20 received Ad26.COV2.S at low or high dose, single or two shots; roughly 5 received placebo; per-sample allocation not given. Sampling happened 63 days after the first vaccine or placebo injection. Donation came from an adult in Boston who was aged 18-55 years. The rearrangement uses TRBV9 and TRBJ2-5; TRBD2 is a possible D gene (5 bases). This specimen was peripheral blood, taken in a trial of Ad26.COV2.S vaccine versus placebo. This TCR derives from a person between 18 and 60 years old who received the Ad26.COV2.S COVID-19 vaccine or a placebo. The CDR3 protein is CASSPRPGYETQYF. In DNA, the CDR3 is TGTGCCAGCAGCCCCAGACCGGGGTACGAGACCCAGTACTTC.